This T cell receptor (beta chain) was obtained from a study of T cells in Graves' hyperthyroidism and ophthalmopathy. Study-wide findings and caveats: Most thyroid clonotypes with frequency above 0.001 were detected in blood.

The hyperthyroidism was newly diagnosed and had lasted under 2 months; the patients were aged 18 to 65. This sample holds PBMCs from approximately 10 ml fresh peripheral blood. Comment on this clonotype: Its antigen is undetermined.

Authors of the study amplified TCR beta CDR3 regions from RNA transcripts. Using the HTBI primer set, a first-round RT-PCR was run on the TCR CDR3. From the multiplex PCR reads, TCRdb called clonotypes with MiXCR, one entry per CDR3 protein. The table records under 450,000 distinct CDR3 sequences, 15% to 17% of them present only once. This CDR3 is built from 13 residues. CDR1 ENHRY and CDR2 SYGVKD come from the germline V gene. Trimming shortened V by 3 bases and J by 4 bases, and 9 bases separated the two germline ends. Sequenced material: blood. The chain uses TRBV10-3 and TRBJ1-2; D gene ambiguous. This receptor was identified in a woman between 18 and 29 years old with Graves' hyperthyroidism. CDR3 coding DNA: TGTGCCATCAGTGACGGGGTCGGCTATGGCTACACCTTC. It translates to CAISDGVGYGYTF.